These T cell receptor beta chains were read from a single sample in a study of lymphopenia after photon versus proton radiotherapy. The data were produced by immunoSEQ multiplex PCR, yet TCRdb's version contains in-frame clones alone and is incomplete. Of under 80,000 clones detected, 70% to 90% appear once; the ten largest clones hold more than 2%. Source: peripheral blood, taken from a patient treated with photon-based radiotherapy. All receptors derive from a middle-aged man with gastric cancer. CDR3s include the opening cysteine and the closing phenylalanine or tryptophan. The D gene is left open where the match is weak. For some rows the clone size is stated as once, few or many, or as a class when expanded; others skip it.

J: TRBJ2-7
length: 14
D: TRBD1
size: -
V: TRBV6-6
CDR3: CASRRTGNSYEQYF
DNA: TGTGCCAGCAGAAGGACAGGAAACTCCTACGAGCAGTACTTC

J: TRBJ1-2
length: 14
D: -
size: -
V: TRBV6-5
CDR3: CASSFRDRRYGYTF
DNA: TGTGCCAGCAGTTTCCGGGACCGGAGGTATGGCTACACCTTC

J: TRBJ1-5
length: 12
D: -
size: once
V: TRBV10-3
CDR3: CAISESNQPQHF
DNA: TGTGCCATCAGTGAGTCCAATCAGCCCCAGCATTTT

J: TRBJ2-7
length: 15
D: -
size: -
V: TRBV6-5
CDR3: CASSYGVSDSYEQYF
DNA: TGTGCCAGCAGTTACGGTGTTAGCGACTCCTACGAGCAGTACTTC

J: TRBJ2-1
length: 15
D: TRBD2
size: -
V: TRBV7-2
CDR3: CASSFGGGAYNEQFF
DNA: TGTGCCAGCAGCTTCGGCGGGGGGGCATACAATGAGCAGTTCTTC

J: TRBJ2-1
length: 15
D: TRBD1
size: -
V: TRBV9
CDR3: CASSVEIQGFNEQFF
DNA: TGTGCCAGCAGCGTAGAGATACAGGGGTTCAATGAGCAGTTCTTC

J: TRBJ2-3
length: 15
D: TRBD2
size: -
V: TRBV5-1
CDR3: CASSLGTSGTDTQYF
DNA: TGCGCCAGCAGCTTAGGGACTAGCGGGACAGATACGCAGTATTTT

J: TRBJ2-3
length: 16
D: TRBD1
size: -
V: TRBV19
CDR3: CASNKEGTGSTDTQYF
DNA: TGTGCCAGTAACAAGGAGGGGACAGGTAGCACAGATACGCAGTATTTT

J: TRBJ2-2
length: 15
D: -
size: -
V: TRBV10-3
CDR3: CAISGGDSNTGELFF
DNA: TGTGCCATCAGTGGCGGGGACTCCAACACCGGGGAGCTGTTTTTT

J: TRBJ1-4
length: 14
D: -
size: -
V: TRBV30
CDR3: CAWSRGQGNEKLFF
DNA: TGTGCCTGGAGTCGAGGTCAGGGGAATGAAAAACTGTTTTTT

J: TRBJ2-7
length: 15
D: -
size: -
V: TRBV21-1
CDR3: CASSKVVGANREQYF
DNA: TGTGCCAGCAGCAAAGTAGTGGGCGCGAATAGGGAGCAGTACTTC

J: TRBJ1-5
length: 14
D: -
size: -
V: TRBV11-1
CDR3: CASSLVVSNQPQHF
DNA: TGTGCCAGCAGCTTAGTAGTTAGCAATCAGCCCCAGCATTTT

J: TRBJ2-1
length: 13
D: -
size: -
V: TRBV29-1
CDR3: CSVERWENNEQFF
DNA: TGCAGCGTTGAGCGTTGGGAGAACAATGAGCAGTTCTTC

J: TRBJ2-1
length: 13
D: -
size: -
V: TRBV5-1
CDR3: CASSLGTFNEQFF
DNA: TGCGCCAGCAGCTTGGGGACTTTCAATGAGCAGTTCTTC

J: TRBJ1-6
length: 14
D: -
size: -
V: TRBV27
CDR3: CASSLGPLGSPLHF
DNA: TGTGCCAGCAGTTTAGGTCCGCTGGGTTCACCCCTCCACTTT